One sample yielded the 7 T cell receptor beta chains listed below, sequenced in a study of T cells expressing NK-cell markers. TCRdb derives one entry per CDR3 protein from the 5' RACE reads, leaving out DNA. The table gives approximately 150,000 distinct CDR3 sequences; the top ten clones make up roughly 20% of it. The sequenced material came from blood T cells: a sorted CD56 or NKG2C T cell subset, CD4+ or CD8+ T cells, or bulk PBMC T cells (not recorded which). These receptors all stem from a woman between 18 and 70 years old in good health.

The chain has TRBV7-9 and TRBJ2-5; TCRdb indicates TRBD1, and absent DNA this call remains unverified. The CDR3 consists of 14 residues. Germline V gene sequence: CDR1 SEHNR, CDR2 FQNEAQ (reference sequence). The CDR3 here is CASSQGQGEETQYF.

CDR3 amino acids: CASVKRGRYTGELFF. The chain combines TRBV12-3 or TRBV12-4 with TRBJ2-2; there is no DNA to check the TCRdb D call of TRBD1. The CDR3 consists of 15 residues.

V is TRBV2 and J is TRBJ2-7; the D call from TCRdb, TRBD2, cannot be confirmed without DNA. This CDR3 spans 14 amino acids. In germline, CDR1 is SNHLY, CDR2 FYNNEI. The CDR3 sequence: CASSLFPGLYEQYF.

Here the CDR3 reads CASSRGGSETQYF. The rearrangement links TRBV7-3 to TRBJ2-5; the TCRdb D gene call, TRBD2, has no DNA to confirm it. This CDR3 spans 13 amino acids. From germline, CDR1 is SGHTA and CDR2 FQGTGA.

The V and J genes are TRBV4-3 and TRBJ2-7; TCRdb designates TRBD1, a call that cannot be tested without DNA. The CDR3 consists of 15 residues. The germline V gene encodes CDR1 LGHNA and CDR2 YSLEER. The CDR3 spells CASSQEGTASYEQYF.

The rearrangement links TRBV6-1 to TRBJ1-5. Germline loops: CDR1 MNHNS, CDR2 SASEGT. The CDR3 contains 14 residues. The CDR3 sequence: CASSTNTGNQPQHF.

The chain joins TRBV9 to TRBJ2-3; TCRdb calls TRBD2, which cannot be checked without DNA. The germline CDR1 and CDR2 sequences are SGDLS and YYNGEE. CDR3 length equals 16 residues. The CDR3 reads CASSVTGGPQGDTQYF.